The present T cell receptor (beta chain) was sequenced within a study of blood T cell repertoires in COVID-19. Across the study: Collection of acute and convalescent COVID-19 samples took place in the United States, Italy and Spain.

Cohort assignment relied on participant-reported clinical history. Recovered status in Cohort 3 required two negative PCRs, clearance, or symptom resolution. In germline, CDR1 is SGHTA, CDR2 FQGTGA. This CDR3 contains 15 residues. Trimming stripped 5 bases from V and 4 bases from J, with 12 bases between. Per the study methods: Amplification of reference gene primers was used by the study to estimate nucleated cell counts. Clones were sequenced by immunoSEQ multiplex PCR, and TCRdb holds only the in-frame ones, with some missing. V and J calls and clone size are given by that table; D and trimming were obtained from the DNA. The profile shows a few hundred thousand clones, more than 65% of them singletons.

This sequence joins TRBV7-3 and TRBJ1-6; D uncertain. The origin of this receptor is a man aged 50 to 59 who had recovered from COVID-19. The sample taken for sequencing was PBMCs or T cells enriched from blood (not recorded which). CDR3 in DNA: TGTGCCAGCAGCCGGGTGGAGAGGTATAATTCACCCCTCCACTTT. Residues: CASSRVERYNSPLHF.